The 2 T cell receptor beta chains below come from one sample, sequenced in a study of shared clonotypes between healthy human individuals. Naive CD8 cells were CD45RO-negative, positively selected for CCR7, excluding terminally differentiated effector memory CD45RA+ cells. Method: immunoSEQ multiplex PCR; TCRdb's copy keeps in-frame clones and lacks some. The data hold approximately 2,000,000 clones, with 93% observed a single time. The source material was naive CD8+ T cells from PBMCs. Every receptor here comes from a man aged 18 to 35 in good health. Some clones in this sample may be carry-over from other donors' samples.

The table lists this clone with a few counts. The CDR3 does not close with the conserved phenylalanine or tryptophan, likely indicating a read error. Because the CDR3's place on the DNA is in doubt, the DNA is left out and the CDR3 is given as listed by TCRdb. V is TRBV2 and J is TRBJ1-1. The CDR3 totals 8 residues, both ends included. The germline gives CDR1 SNHLY, CDR2 FYNNEI. The chain's CDR3 is CASPTGGI.

The rearrangement joins TRBV12-5 to TRBJ1-4; D is unresolved. The ends were cut back, 2 bases at V and 0 bases at J, with 4 bases in the middle. The CDR3 runs 14 residues. The germline gives CDR1 LGHNT, CDR2 FRNRAP. CDR3 coding DNA: TGTGCTAGTGGTTTGTCAGCAACTAATGAAAAACTGTTTTTT. This translates into CASGLSATNEKLFF.